This TCR beta chain was captured in a study of cytomegalovirus exposure and HLA in healthy donors. The primer mix had 60 Vbeta and 13 Jbeta primers. Clones were sequenced by immunoSEQ multiplex PCR, and TCRdb holds only the in-frame ones, with some missing. Its clone listing holds about 35,000 clones. Trimming stripped 0 bases from V and 3 bases from J, with 6 bases between. The CDR3 totals 14 residues. The germline V gene has CDR1 SGHNT and CDR2 YYREEE (reference sequence). Sequencing used PBMCs. The TCR was taken from a woman aged 40 to 50 in good health and CMV-seropositive. J is TRBJ2-2 and V is TRBV5-4; D call uncertain. The CDR3 loop reads CASSLEQDTGELFF. The CDR3 DNA reads TGTGCCAGCAGCTTGGAGCAGGACACCGGGGAGCTGTTTTTT. The full variable domain, in which reference TRBV5-4 and TRBJ2-2 provide the parts outside the CDR3, is ETGVTQSPTHLIKTRGQQVTLRCSSQSGHNTVSWYQQALGQGPQFIFQYYREEENGRGNFPPRFSGLQFPNYSSELNVNALELDDSALYLCASSLEQDTGELFFGEGSRLTVL.